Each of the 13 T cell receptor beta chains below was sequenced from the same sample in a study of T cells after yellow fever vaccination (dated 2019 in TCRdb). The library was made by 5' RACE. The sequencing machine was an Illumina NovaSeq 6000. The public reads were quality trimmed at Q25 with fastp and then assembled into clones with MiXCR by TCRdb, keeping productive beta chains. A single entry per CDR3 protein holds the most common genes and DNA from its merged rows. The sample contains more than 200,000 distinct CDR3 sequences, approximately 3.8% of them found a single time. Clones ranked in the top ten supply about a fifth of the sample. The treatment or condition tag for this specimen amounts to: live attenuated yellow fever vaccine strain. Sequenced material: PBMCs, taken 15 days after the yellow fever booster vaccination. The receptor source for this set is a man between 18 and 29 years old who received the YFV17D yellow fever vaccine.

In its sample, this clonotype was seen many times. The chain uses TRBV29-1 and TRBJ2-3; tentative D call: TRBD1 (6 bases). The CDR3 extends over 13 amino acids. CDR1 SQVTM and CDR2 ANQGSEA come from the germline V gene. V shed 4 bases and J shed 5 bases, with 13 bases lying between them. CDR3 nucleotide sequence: TGCAGCGTTGTCAGGGGCGCCGAAGATACGCAGTATTTT. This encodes CSVVRGAEDTQYF.

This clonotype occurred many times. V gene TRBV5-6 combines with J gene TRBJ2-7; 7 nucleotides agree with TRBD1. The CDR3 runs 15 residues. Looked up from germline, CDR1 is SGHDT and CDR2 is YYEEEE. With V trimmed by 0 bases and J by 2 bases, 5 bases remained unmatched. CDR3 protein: CASSLAQTGTYEQYV. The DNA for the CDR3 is TGTGCCAGCAGCTTGGCCCAGACAGGGACCTACGAGCAGTACGTC.

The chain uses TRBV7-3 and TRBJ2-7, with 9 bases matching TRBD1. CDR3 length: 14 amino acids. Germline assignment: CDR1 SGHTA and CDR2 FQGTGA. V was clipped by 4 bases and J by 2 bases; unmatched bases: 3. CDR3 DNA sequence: TGTGCCAGCAGCTCGGGACAGGGACCCTACGAGCAGTACTTC. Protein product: CASSSGQGPYEQYF.

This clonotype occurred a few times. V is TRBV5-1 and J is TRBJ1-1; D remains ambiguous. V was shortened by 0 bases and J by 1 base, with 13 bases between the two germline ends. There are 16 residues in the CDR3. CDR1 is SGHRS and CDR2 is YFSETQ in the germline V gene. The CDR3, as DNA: TGCGCCAGCAGCTTGGTTGGTTGGATTGGGAACACTGAAGCTTTCTTT. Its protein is CASSLVGWIGNTEAFF.

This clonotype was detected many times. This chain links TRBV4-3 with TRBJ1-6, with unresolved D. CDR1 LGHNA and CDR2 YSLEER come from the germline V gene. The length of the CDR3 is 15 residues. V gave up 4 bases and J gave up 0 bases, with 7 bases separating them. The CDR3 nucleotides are TGCGCCAGCAGCCGGTTGAGCTCCTATAATTCACCCCTCCACTTT. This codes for CASSRLSSYNSPLHF.

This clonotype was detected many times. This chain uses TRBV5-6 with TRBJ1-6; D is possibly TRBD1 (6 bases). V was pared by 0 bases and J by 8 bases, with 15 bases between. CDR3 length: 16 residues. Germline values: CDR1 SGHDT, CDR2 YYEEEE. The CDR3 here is CASSLEGGPWDSPLHF. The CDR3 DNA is TGTGCCAGCAGCTTGGAGGGGGGACCATGGGATTCACCCCTCCACTTT.

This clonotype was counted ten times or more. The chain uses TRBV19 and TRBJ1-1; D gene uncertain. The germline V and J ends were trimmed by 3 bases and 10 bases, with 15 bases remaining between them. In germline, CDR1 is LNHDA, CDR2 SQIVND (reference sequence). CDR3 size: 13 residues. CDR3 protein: CASSIGEGKGAFF. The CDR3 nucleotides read TGTGCCAGTAGTATCGGCGAGGGAAAGGGAGCTTTCTTT.

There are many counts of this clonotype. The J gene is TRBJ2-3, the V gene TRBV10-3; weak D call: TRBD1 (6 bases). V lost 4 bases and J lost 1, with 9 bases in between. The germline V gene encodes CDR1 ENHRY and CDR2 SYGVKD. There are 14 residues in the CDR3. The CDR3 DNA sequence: TGTGCCATCAGTGTGGGGGCCGGCACAGATACGCAGTATTTT. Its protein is CAISVGAGTDTQYF.

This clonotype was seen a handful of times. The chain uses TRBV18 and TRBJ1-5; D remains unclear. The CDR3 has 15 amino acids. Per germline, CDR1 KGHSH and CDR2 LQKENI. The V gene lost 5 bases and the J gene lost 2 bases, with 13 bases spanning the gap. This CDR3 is CASSSQRTGNQPQHF. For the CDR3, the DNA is TGTGCCAGCTCATCTCAGAGGACGGGCAATCAGCCCCAGCATTTT.

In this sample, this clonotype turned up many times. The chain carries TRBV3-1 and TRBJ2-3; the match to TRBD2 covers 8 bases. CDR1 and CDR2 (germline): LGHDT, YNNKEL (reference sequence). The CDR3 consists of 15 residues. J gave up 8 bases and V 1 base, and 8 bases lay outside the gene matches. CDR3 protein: CASSQVDSGGPTQYF. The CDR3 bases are TGTGCCAGCAGCCAAGTTGACAGCGGGGGACCTACGCAGTATTTT.

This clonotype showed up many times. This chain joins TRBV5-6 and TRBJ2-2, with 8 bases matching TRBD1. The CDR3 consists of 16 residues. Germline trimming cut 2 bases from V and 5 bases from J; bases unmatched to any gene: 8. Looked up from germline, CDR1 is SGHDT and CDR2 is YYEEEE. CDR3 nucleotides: TGTGCCAGCAGCTTATTGGGACAGGTTGTAACCGGGGAGCTGTTTTTT. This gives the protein CASSLLGQVVTGELFF.

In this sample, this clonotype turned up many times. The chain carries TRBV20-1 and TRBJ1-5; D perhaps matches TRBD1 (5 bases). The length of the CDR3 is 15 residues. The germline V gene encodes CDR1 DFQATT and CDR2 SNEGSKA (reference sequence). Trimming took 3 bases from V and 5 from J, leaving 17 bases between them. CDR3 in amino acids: CSASGPVGADQPQHF. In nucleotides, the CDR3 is TGCAGTGCTAGTGGACCGGTAGGGGCAGATCAGCCCCAGCATTTT.

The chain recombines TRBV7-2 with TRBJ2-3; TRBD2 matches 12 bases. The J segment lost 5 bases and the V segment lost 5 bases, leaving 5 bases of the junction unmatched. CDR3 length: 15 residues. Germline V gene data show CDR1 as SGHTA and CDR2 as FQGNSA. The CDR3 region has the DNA TGTGCCAGCAGCATGGGACTAGCGGGTGGAGATACGCAGTATTTT. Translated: CASSMGLAGGDTQYF.